This entry concerns a single T cell receptor beta chain. These data belong to a study of low-dose radiotherapy and immunotherapy resistance in tumors. Study details: Patients were given intravenous nivolumab 240 mg every two weeks plus ipilimumab 1 mg/kg every six weeks.

The length of the CDR3 is 15 residues. Germline V gives CDR1 GTSNPN, CDR2 SVGIG (reference sequence). Trimming took 3 bases from V and 4 from J; bases not matched to a gene: 11. Time point denoted: after trial treatment. The treatment here: LDRT plus nivolumab, ipilimumab, low-dose cyclophosphamide and aspirin (RACIN trial). The treatment that donors received included nivolumab, ipilimumab, aspirin, low-dose cyclophosphamide and low-dose radiotherapy. cDNA synthesis used a TRAV/TRBV-specific primer set for both chains. The authors ran around 18 PCR cycles to amplify TCRs with a constant-region primer and V-primer adapter. Isolated mRNA was amplified by in vitro transcription. TCRdb ran MiXCR on the reads and lists one entry per CDR3 protein. Of roughly 90,000 distinct CDR3 sequences detected, 20% appear once; the ten largest clones hold roughly 13%.

This chain connects TRBV30 to TRBJ2-7; TRBD2 matches 8 bases. This sequence was found in a female donor with ovarian cancer. The sequencing here drew on PBMCs, taken after low-dose radiotherapy plus immunotherapy. CDR3 in amino acids: CAWSSGLVVGYEQYF. The DNA for the CDR3 is TGTGCCTGGAGCTCGGGACTAGTGGTGGGATACGAGCAGTACTTC.